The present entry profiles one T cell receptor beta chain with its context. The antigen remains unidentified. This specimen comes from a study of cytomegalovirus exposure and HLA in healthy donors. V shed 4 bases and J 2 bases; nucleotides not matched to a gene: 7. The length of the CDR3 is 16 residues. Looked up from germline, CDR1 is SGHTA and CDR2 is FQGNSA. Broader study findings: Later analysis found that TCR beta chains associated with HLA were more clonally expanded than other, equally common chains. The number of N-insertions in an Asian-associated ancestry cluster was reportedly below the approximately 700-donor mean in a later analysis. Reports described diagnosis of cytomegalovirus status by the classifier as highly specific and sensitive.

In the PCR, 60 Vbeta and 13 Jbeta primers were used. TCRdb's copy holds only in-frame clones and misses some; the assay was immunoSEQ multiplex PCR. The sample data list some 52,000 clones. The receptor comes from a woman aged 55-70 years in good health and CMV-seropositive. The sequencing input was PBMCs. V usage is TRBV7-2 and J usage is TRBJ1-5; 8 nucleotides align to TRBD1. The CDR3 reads CASSSQVGQGNQPQHF. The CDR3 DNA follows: TGTGCCAGCAGCTCACAAGTGGGACAGGGCAATCAGCCCCAGCATTTT.